This is a list of T cell receptor beta chains from one sample in a study of T cells of healthy individuals. TCRdb re-derived calls from the 5' RACE reads in MiXCR, one entry per CDR3 protein. The table includes about 41,000 distinct CDR3 sequences, approximately 4.5% detected once. The receptor source for this set is a human donor in good health. CDR3s include the opening cysteine and the closing phenylalanine or tryptophan. Fields, in order: clone size, J gene, D gene, V gene, CDR3 protein, CDR3 DNA. The D gene is left open where the match is weak. Clone size is given for some rows only: seen once, a few or many times, or a class if the clone is expanded.

clone size: few; J gene: TRBJ1-1; D gene: .; V gene: TRBV5-1; CDR3 protein: CASHPLQGVGAEAFF; CDR3 DNA: TGCGCCTCACACCCCCTGCAGGGCGTGGGGGCTGAAGCTTTCTTT
clone size: many; J gene: TRBJ2-3; D gene: .; V gene: TRBV6-1; CDR3 protein: CASSAWRGMVQYF; CDR3 DNA: TGTGCCAGCAGTGCCTGGAGGGGTATGGTGCAGTATTTT
clone size: many; J gene: TRBJ2-3; D gene: .; V gene: TRBV2; CDR3 protein: CASRPTQGPDTQYF; CDR3 DNA: TGTGCCAGCAGGCCGACTCAGGGGCCAGATACGCAGTATTTT
clone size: .; J gene: TRBJ2-7; D gene: .; V gene: TRBV5-5; CDR3 protein: CASTSGGSDEQYF; CDR3 DNA: TGTGCCAGCACCTCGGGTGGGTCCGACGAGCAGTACTTC
clone size: many; J gene: TRBJ2-2; D gene: .; V gene: TRBV29-1; CDR3 protein: CSPNLVASGTKLNTGELFF; CDR3 DNA: TGCAGCCCTAATCTGGTCGCGAGTGGGACCAAACTGAACACCGGGGAGCTGTTTTTT
clone size: many; J gene: TRBJ2-6; D gene: .; V gene: TRBV24-1; CDR3 protein: CATSDGGISGANVLTF; CDR3 DNA: TGTGCCACCAGTGATGGGGGAATCTCTGGGGCCAACGTCCTGACTTTC
clone size: few; J gene: TRBJ1-4; D gene: TRBD1; V gene: TRBV6-6; CDR3 protein: CASRRTGANEKLFF; CDR3 DNA: TGTGCCAGCAGGCGGACAGGAGCTAATGAAAAACTGTTTTTT
clone size: few; J gene: TRBJ1-4; D gene: .; V gene: TRBV6-4; CDR3 protein: CASSRTGLFF; CDR3 DNA: TGTGCCAGCAGCCGGACGGGCCTGTTTTTT
clone size: few; J gene: TRBJ1-1; D gene: .; V gene: TRBV6-5; CDR3 protein: CASKQNQFEAFF; CDR3 DNA: TGTGCCAGCAAACAAAACCAATTCGAAGCTTTCTTT
clone size: many; J gene: TRBJ2-7; D gene: .; V gene: TRBV5-6; CDR3 protein: CASSLALGHYEQYF; CDR3 DNA: TGTGCCAGCAGCTTGGCGTTGGGCCACTACGAGCAGTACTTC
clone size: .; J gene: TRBJ2-1; D gene: .; V gene: TRBV6-2/TRBV6-3; CDR3 protein: CASSRWDEQFF; CDR3 DNA: TGTGCCAGCAGTCGCTGGGATGAGCAGTTCTTC
clone size: few; J gene: TRBJ2-1; D gene: .; V gene: TRBV21-1; CDR3 protein: CASTRQTLNNEQFF; CDR3 DNA: TGTGCCAGCACCCGACAGACCTTGAACAATGAGCAGTTCTTC
clone size: .; J gene: TRBJ1-2; D gene: .; V gene: TRBV12-3/TRBV12-4; CDR3 protein: CASSLGTYGYTF; CDR3 DNA: TGTGCCAGCAGTTTAGGGACCTATGGCTACACCTTC
clone size: many; J gene: TRBJ1-3; D gene: .; V gene: TRBV14; CDR3 protein: CASSQEGTGTSGNTIYF; CDR3 DNA: TGTGCCAGCAGCCAAGAGGGTACTGGGACCTCTGGAAACACCATATATTTT
clone size: many; J gene: TRBJ2-7; D gene: .; V gene: TRBV30; CDR3 protein: CAWSGRGYEQYF; CDR3 DNA: TGTGCCTGGAGTGGTAGGGGCTACGAGCAGTACTTC
clone size: many; J gene: TRBJ1-1; D gene: .; V gene: TRBV6-1; CDR3 protein: CASSEEGAEAFF; CDR3 DNA: TGTGCCAGCAGTGAAGAGGGGGCTGAAGCTTTCTTT
clone size: .; J gene: TRBJ2-7; D gene: TRBD1; V gene: TRBV5-1; CDR3 protein: CASSFFDRDSNEQYF; CDR3 DNA: TGCGCCAGCAGCTTTTTTGACAGGGATAGCAACGAGCAGTACTTC
clone size: .; J gene: TRBJ1-6; D gene: .; V gene: TRBV6-2/TRBV6-3; CDR3 protein: CASSYSQANSPLHF; CDR3 DNA: TGTGCCAGCAGTTACTCACAGGCTAATTCACCCCTCCACTTT
clone size: many; J gene: TRBJ2-7; D gene: TRBD1; V gene: TRBV29-1; CDR3 protein: CSVGGSGTGAHEQYF; CDR3 DNA: TGCAGCGTTGGGGGGTCGGGGACAGGGGCTCACGAGCAGTACTTC
clone size: many; J gene: TRBJ2-1; D gene: .; V gene: TRBV12-5; CDR3 protein: CASGLGGKTQYEGNEQFF; CDR3 DNA: TGTGCTAGTGGTTTGGGAGGAAAGACGCAATACGAGGGGAATGAGCAGTTCTTC
clone size: many; J gene: TRBJ2-2; D gene: TRBD2; V gene: TRBV6-6; CDR3 protein: CASSYGASGRPRELFF; CDR3 DNA: TGTGCCAGCAGTTATGGGGCTAGCGGGAGGCCCCGGGAGCTGTTTTTT
clone size: many; J gene: TRBJ2-5; D gene: .; V gene: TRBV12-5; CDR3 protein: CASGLTSAPIETQYF; CDR3 DNA: TGTGCTAGTGGTTTGACGTCAGCGCCCATTGAGACCCAGTACTTC
clone size: many; J gene: TRBJ1-2; D gene: TRBD1; V gene: TRBV27; CDR3 protein: CASTPGTGLNYGYTF; CDR3 DNA: TGTGCCAGCACCCCCGGGACAGGGCTGAACTATGGCTACACCTTC
clone size: many; J gene: TRBJ2-3; D gene: .; V gene: TRBV5-6; CDR3 protein: CASSRVLFLTDTQYF; CDR3 DNA: TGTGCCAGCAGCCGAGTCCTCTTTCTCACAGATACGCAGTATTTT
clone size: few; J gene: TRBJ2-3; D gene: .; V gene: TRBV6-6; CDR3 protein: CASSPSVDTQYF; CDR3 DNA: TGTGCCAGCAGCCCTAGTGTAGATACGCAGTATTTT
clone size: .; J gene: TRBJ2-3; D gene: .; V gene: TRBV5-6; CDR3 protein: CASSLVGSRGGDTQYF; CDR3 DNA: TGTGCCAGCAGCTTGGTGGGGAGTAGGGGCGGGGATACGCAGTATTTT
clone size: .; J gene: TRBJ2-3; D gene: .; V gene: TRBV2; CDR3 protein: CASNREGTDTQYF; CDR3 DNA: TGTGCCAGCAATAGGGAGGGCACAGATACGCAGTATTTT
clone size: many; J gene: TRBJ1-1; D gene: .; V gene: TRBV30; CDR3 protein: CAWGQNMNTEAFF; CDR3 DNA: TGTGCCTGGGGACAAAACATGAACACTGAAGCTTTCTTT
clone size: many; J gene: TRBJ2-2; D gene: .; V gene: TRBV4-3; CDR3 protein: CASSQDPVPGELFF; CDR3 DNA: TGCGCCAGCAGCCAAGATCCAGTCCCCGGGGAGCTGTTTTTT
clone size: few; J gene: TRBJ1-6; D gene: .; V gene: TRBV12-3/TRBV12-4; CDR3 protein: CASSPGEEQLGSPLHF; CDR3 DNA: TGTGCCAGCAGCCCAGGCGAGGAGCAACTTGGGTCACCCCTCCACTTT
clone size: .; J gene: TRBJ2-1; D gene: .; V gene: TRBV30; CDR3 protein: CAWSVHAPGNEQFF; CDR3 DNA: TGTGCCTGGAGTGTACATGCCCCAGGGAATGAGCAGTTCTTC
clone size: many; J gene: TRBJ2-7; D gene: .; V gene: TRBV11-3; CDR3 protein: CASSDGTSYEQYF; CDR3 DNA: TGTGCCAGCAGCGACGGGACCTCCTACGAGCAGTACTTC
clone size: .; J gene: TRBJ2-2; D gene: .; V gene: TRBV7-2; CDR3 protein: CASGPRWDSNTGELFF; CDR3 DNA: TGTGCCAGCGGCCCCCGATGGGACTCGAACACCGGGGAGCTGTTTTTT
clone size: .; J gene: TRBJ1-1; D gene: .; V gene: TRBV12-3/TRBV12-4; CDR3 protein: CASRDGLRNTEAFF; CDR3 DNA: TGTGCCAGCAGGGACGGACTGCGGAACACTGAAGCTTTCTTT
clone size: many; J gene: TRBJ2-1; D gene: TRBD2; V gene: TRBV6-1; CDR3 protein: CASSEVASGDGEQFF; CDR3 DNA: TGTGCCAGCAGTGAAGTGGCTAGCGGGGACGGTGAGCAGTTCTTC
clone size: many; J gene: TRBJ2-5; D gene: .; V gene: TRBV18; CDR3 protein: CASSPRRQETQYF; CDR3 DNA: TGTGCCAGCTCACCAAGGAGGCAAGAGACCCAGTACTTC
clone size: few; J gene: TRBJ2-5; D gene: TRBD2; V gene: TRBV7-6; CDR3 protein: CASSPTSATQETQYF; CDR3 DNA: TGTGCCAGCAGCCCGACTAGCGCCACTCAAGAGACCCAGTACTTC
clone size: few; J gene: TRBJ1-5; D gene: .; V gene: TRBV2; CDR3 protein: CASSLLNQPQHF; CDR3 DNA: TGTGCCAGCAGTTTACTCAATCAGCCCCAGCATTTT
clone size: .; J gene: TRBJ2-1; D gene: .; V gene: TRBV19; CDR3 protein: CASSRRDSRNNEQFF; CDR3 DNA: TGTGCCAGTAGTAGACGGGACTCCCGGAACAATGAGCAGTTCTTC
clone size: .; J gene: TRBJ2-1; D gene: .; V gene: TRBV4-1; CDR3 protein: CASSQEGGYNEQFF; CDR3 DNA: TGCGCCAGCAGCCAAGAAGGGGGCTACAATGAGCAGTTCTTC
clone size: many; J gene: TRBJ2-7; D gene: TRBD2; V gene: TRBV9; CDR3 protein: CASSELADPSYEQYF; CDR3 DNA: TGTGCCAGCAGCGAGCTAGCGGACCCGTCCTACGAGCAGTACTTC